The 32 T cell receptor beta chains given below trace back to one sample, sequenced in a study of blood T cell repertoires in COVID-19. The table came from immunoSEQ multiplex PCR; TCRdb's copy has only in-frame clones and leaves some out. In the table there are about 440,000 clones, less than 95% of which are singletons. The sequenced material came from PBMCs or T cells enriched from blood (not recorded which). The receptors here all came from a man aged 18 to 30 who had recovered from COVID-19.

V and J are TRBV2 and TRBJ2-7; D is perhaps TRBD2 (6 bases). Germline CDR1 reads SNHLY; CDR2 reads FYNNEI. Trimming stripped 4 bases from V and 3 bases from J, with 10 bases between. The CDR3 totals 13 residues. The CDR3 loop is CASSVGGDYEQYF. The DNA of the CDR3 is TGTGCCAGCAGTGTGGGAGGAGACTACGAGCAGTACTTC.

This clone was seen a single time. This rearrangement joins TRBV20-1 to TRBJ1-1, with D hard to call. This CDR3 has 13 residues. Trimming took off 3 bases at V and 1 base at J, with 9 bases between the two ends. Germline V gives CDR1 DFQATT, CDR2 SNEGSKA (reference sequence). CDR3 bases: TGCAGTGCTAGTAAGCAGGCGAACACTGAAGCTTTCTTT. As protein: CSASKQANTEAFF.

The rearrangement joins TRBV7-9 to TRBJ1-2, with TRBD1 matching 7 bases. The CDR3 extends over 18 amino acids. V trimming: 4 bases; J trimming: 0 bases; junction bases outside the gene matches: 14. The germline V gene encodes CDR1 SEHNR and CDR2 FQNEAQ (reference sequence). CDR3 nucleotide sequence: TGTGCCAGCAGCTCAGTCCGGGACAGCTATATAGCTAACTATGGCTACACCTTC. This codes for CASSSVRDSYIANYGYTF.

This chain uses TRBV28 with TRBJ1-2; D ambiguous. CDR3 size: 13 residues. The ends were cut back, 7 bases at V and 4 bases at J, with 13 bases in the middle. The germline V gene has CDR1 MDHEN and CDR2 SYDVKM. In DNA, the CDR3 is TGTGCCAGCAAAACGGTCAGGTCCTATGGCTACACCTTC. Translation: CASKTVRSYGYTF.

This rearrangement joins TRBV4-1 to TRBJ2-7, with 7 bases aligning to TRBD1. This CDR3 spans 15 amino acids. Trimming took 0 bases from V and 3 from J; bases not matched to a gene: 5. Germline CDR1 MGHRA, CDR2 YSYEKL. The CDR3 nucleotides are TGCGCCAGCAGCCAAGAAGGGACAGCGGACTACGAGCAGTACTTC. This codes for CASSQEGTADYEQYF.

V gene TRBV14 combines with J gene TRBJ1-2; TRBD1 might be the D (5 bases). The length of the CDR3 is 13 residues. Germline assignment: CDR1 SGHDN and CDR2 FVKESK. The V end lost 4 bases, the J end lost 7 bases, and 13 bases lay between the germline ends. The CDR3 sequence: CASSRWTLAGYTF. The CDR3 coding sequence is TGTGCCAGCAGCCGATGGACACTCGCTGGCTACACCTTC. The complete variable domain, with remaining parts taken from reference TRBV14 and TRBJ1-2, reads EAGVTQFPSHSVIEKGQTVTLRCDPISGHDNLYWYRRVMGKEIKFLLHFVKESKQDESGMPNNRFLAERTGGTYSTLKVQPAELEDSGVYFCASSRWTLAGYTFGSGTRLTVV.

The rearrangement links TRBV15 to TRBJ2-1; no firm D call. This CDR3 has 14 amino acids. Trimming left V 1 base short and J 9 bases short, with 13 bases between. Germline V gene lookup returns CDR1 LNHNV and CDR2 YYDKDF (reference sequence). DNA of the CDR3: TGTGCCACCAGCAGAGCGGTCGGCGGCCTTGAGCAGTTCTTC. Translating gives CATSRAVGGLEQFF.

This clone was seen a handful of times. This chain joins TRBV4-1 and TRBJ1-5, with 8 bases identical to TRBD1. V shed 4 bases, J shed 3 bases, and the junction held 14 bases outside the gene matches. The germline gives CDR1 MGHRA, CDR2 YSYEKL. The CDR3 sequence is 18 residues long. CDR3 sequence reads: CASSPTLRTGWHNQPQHF. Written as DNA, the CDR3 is TGCGCCAGCAGCCCGACCCTTAGGACAGGGTGGCACAATCAGCCCCAGCATTTT.

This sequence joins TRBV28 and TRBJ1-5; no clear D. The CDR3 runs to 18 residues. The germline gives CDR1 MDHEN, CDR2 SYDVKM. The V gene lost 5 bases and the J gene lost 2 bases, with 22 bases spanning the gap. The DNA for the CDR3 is TGTGCCAGCAGTCTAGGCGGGATGCGGATAACGGGCAATCAGCCCCAGCATTTT. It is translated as CASSLGGMRITGNQPQHF.

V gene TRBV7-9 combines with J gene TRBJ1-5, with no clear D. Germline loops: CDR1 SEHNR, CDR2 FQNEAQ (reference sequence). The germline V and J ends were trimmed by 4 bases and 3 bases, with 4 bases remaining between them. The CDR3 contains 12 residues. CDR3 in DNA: TGTGCCAGCAGCTCAAACAATCAGCCCCAGCATTTT. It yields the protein CASSSNNQPQHF.

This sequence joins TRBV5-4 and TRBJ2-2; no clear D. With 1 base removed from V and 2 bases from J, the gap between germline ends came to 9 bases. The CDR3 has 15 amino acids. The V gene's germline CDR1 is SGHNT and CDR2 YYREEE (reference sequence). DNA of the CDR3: TGTGCCAGCAGCTTGACGTCAGTCAACACCGGGGAGCTGTTTTTT. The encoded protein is CASSLTSVNTGELFF.

The CDR3 sequence: CASSEFRERDTQYF. CDR3 nucleotide sequence: TGTGCCAGCAGTGAATTCCGGGAGAGAGATACGCAGTATTTT. The J gene is TRBJ2-3, the V gene TRBV25-1, with D maybe TRBD2 (6 bases). Germline V gene lookup returns CDR1 MGHDK and CDR2 SYGVNS. V lost 1 base to trimming and J lost 5 bases, with 10 bases between them. The CDR3 length is 14 residues. The full variable domain, completed using reference TRBV25-1 and TRBJ2-3, is EADIYQTPRYLVIGTGKKITLECSQTMGHDKMYWYQQDPGMELHLIHYSYGVNSTEKGDLSSESTVSRIRTEHFPLTLESARPSHTSQYLCASSEFRERDTQYFGPGTRLTVL.

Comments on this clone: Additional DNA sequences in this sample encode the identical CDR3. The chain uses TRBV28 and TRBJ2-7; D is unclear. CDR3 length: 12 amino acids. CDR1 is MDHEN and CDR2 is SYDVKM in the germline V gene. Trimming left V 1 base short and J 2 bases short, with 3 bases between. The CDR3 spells CASSLSAYEQYF. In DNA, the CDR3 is TGTGCCAGCAGTTTATCGGCCTACGAGCAGTACTTC.

CDR3 coding DNA: TGTGCCAGCAGCTTATTTTCAGGACAGCTAGATGAAAAACTGTTTTTT. This sequence encodes CASSLFSGQLDEKLFF. The J gene is TRBJ1-4, the V gene TRBV11-2; D might be TRBD1 (6 bases). The germline CDR1 and CDR2 sequences are SGHAT and FQNNGV. V lost 2 bases to trimming and J lost 6 bases, with 16 bases between them. The CDR3 runs to 16 residues.

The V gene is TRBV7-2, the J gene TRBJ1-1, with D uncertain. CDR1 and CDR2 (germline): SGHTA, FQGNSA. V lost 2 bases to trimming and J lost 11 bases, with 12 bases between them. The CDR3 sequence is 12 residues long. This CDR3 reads CASSLSTTRAFF. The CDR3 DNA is TGTGCCAGCAGCTTAAGTACCACGAGGGCTTTCTTT. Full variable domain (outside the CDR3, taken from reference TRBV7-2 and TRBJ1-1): GAGVSQSPSNKVTEKGKDVELRCDPISGHTALYWYRQSLGQGLEFLIYFQGNSAPDKSGLPSDRFSAERTGGSVSTLTIQRTQQEDSAVYLCASSLSTTRAFFGQGTRLTVV.

CDR3 in DNA: TGTGCCAGCAGCCGAGGACAGGGTGAAAGCACTGAAGCTTTCTTT. It translates to CASSRGQGESTEAFF. V is TRBV5-5 and J is TRBJ1-1; 8 nucleotides align to TRBD1. CDR3 size: 15 residues. V shed 4 bases, J shed 4 bases, and the junction held 9 bases outside the gene matches. CDR1 and CDR2 (germline): SGHKS, YYEKEE (reference sequence).

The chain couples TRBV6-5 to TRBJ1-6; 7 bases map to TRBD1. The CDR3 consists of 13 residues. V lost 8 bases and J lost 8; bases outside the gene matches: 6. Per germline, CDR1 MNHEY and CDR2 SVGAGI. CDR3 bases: TGTGCCAGCTCCAGGGGGTCTCATTCACCCCTCCACTTT. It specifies CASSRGSHSPLHF.

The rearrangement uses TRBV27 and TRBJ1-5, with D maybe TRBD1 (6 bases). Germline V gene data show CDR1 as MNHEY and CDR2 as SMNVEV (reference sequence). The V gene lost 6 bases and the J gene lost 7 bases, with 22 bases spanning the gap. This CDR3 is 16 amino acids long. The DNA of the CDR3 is TGTGCCAGCAGCCCTTTTACAGGGCCCTCATACCAGCCCCAGCATTTT. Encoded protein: CASSPFTGPSYQPQHF.

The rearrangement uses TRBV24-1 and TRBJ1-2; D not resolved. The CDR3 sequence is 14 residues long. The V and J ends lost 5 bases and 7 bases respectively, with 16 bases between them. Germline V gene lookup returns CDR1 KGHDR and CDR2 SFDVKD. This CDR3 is CATSAAQLGSGYTF. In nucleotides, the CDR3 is TGTGCCACCAGTGCAGCACAGCTTGGCAGTGGCTACACCTTC.

The CDR3 loop reads CASSRRTQQTNYGYTF. The DNA for the CDR3 is TGTGCCAGCAGCCGACGGACACAACAAACTAACTATGGCTACACCTTC. V usage is TRBV13 and J usage is TRBJ1-2, with D possibly TRBD1 on 5 matching bases. CDR1 is PRHDT, CDR2 FYEKMQ, per germline (reference sequence). This CDR3 has 16 amino acids. Trimming left V 5 bases short and J 0 bases short, with 16 bases between. Supplemented by reference TRBV13 and TRBJ1-2, the full variable domain reads AAGVIQSPRHLIKEKRETATLKCYPIPRHDTVYWYQQGPGQDPQFLISFYEKMQSDKGSIPDRFSAQQFSDYHSELNMSSLELGDSALYFCASSRRTQQTNYGYTFGSGTRLTVV.

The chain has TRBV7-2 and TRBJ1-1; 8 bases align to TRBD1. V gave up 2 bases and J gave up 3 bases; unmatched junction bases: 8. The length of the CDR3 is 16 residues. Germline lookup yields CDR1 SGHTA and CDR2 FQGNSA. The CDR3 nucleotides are TGTGCCAGCAGCTTAAGGACAGGGTGGGGATACACTGAAGCTTTCTTT. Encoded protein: CASSLRTGWGYTEAFF.

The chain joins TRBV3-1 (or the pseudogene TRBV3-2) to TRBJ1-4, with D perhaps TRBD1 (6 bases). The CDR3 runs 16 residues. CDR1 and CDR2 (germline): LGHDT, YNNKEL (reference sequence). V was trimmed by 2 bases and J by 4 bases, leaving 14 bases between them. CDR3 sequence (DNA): TGTGCCAGCAGCCAAACGCAGACAGGACGTAATGAAAAACTGTTTTTT. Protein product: CASSQTQTGRNEKLFF.

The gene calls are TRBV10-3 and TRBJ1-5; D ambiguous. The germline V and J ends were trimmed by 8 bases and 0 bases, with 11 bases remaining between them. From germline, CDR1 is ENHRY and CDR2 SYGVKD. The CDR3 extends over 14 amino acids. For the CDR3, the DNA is TGTGCCATCGGGCAGGCCTATAGCAATCAGCCCCAGCATTTT. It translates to CAIGQAYSNQPQHF.

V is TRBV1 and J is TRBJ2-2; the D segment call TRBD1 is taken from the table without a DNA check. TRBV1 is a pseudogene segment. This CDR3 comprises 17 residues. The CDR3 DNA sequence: TGCACCAGCAGGCATATGAAGGGGTATGGGTTGGCCGGGGAGCTGTTTTTT. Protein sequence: CTSRHMKGYGLAGELFF.

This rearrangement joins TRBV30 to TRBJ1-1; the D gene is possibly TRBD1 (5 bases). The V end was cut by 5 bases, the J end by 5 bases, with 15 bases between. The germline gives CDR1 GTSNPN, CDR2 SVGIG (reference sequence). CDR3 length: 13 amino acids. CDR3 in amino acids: CAWGWGPRTEAFF. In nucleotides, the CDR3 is TGTGCCTGGGGCTGGGGCCCGAGGACTGAAGCTTTCTTT. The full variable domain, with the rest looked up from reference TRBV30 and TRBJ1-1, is SQTIHQWPATLVQPVGSPLSLECTVEGTSNPNLYWYRQAAGRGLQLLFYSVGIGQISSEVPQNLSASRPQDRQFILSSKKLLLSDSGFYLCAWGWGPRTEAFFGQGTRLTVV.

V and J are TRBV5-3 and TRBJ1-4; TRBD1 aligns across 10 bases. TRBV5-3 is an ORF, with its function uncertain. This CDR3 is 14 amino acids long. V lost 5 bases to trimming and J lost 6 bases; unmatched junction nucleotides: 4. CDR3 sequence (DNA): TGTGCCAGAAGGTGCGGGACAGGGGATGAAAAACTGTTTTTT. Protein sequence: CARRCGTGDEKLFF.

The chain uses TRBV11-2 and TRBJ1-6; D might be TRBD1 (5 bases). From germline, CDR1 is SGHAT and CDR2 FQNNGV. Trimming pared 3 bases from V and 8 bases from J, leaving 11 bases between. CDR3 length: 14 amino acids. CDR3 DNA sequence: TGTGCCAGCAGCTTCGTCCGGGGGGATTCACCCCTCCACTTT. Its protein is CASSFVRGDSPLHF.

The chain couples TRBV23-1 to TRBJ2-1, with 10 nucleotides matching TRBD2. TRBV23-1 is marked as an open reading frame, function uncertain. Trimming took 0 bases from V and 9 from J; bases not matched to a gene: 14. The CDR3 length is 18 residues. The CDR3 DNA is TGCGCCAGCAGTCAATCGGAAGCCCCTAGCGGGAGAGCGAGTGAGCAGTTCTTC. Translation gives CASSQSEAPSGRASEQFF.

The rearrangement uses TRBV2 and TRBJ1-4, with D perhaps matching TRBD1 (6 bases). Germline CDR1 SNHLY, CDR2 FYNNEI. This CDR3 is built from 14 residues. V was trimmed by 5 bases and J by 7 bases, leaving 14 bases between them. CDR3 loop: CASSKGGGTEKLFF. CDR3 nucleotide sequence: TGTGCCAGCAGTAAGGGAGGGGGGACTGAAAAACTGTTTTTT.

Here the CDR3 DNA reads TGTGCCAGCAGCACACTCCGGACAGTCGGGCGAGAAAAACTGTTTTTT. It codes for CASSTLRTVGREKLFF. This chain links TRBV13 with TRBJ1-4, with D possibly being TRBD1 (6 bases). CDR3 length equals 16 residues. V lost 5 bases and J lost 8, with 21 bases in between. Germline V lookup: CDR1 PRHDT, CDR2 FYEKMQ (reference sequence).

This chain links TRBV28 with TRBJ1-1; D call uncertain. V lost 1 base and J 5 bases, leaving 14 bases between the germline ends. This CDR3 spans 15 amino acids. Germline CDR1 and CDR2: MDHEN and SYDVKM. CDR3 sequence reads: CASSLYRGSNTEAFF. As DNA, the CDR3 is TGTGCCAGCAGTTTATATCGAGGTAGTAATACTGAAGCTTTCTTT. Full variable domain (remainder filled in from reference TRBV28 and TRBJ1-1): DVKVTQSSRYLVKRTGEKVFLECVQDMDHENMFWYRQDPGLGLRLIYFSYDVKMKEKGDIPEGYSVSREKKERFSLILESASTNQTSMYLCASSLYRGSNTEAFFGQGTRLTVV.

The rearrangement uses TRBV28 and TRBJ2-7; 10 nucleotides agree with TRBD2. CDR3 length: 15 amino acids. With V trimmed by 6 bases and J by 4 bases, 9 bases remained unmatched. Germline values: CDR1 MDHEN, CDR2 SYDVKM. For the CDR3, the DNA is TGTGCCAGCAGCCAGAGCGGGAGGGCCTCGTACGAGCAGTACTTC. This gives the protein CASSQSGRASYEQYF.